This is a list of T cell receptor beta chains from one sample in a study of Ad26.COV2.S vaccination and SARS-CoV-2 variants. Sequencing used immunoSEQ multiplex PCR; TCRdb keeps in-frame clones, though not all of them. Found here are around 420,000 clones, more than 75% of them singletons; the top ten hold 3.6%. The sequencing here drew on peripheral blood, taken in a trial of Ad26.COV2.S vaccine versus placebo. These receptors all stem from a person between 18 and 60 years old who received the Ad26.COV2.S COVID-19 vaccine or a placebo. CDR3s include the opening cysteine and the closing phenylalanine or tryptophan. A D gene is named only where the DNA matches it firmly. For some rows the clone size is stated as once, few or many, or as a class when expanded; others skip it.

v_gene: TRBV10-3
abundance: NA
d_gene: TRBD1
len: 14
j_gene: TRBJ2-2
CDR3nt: TGTGCCAGTGGGACAGGGGTTCGCACCGGGGAGCTGTTTTTT
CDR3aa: CASGTGVRTGELFF

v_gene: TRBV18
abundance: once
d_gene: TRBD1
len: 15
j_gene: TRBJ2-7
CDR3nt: TGTGCCAGCTCACCCGCGACAGGGTTTCCCTACGAGCAGTACTTC
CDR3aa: CASSPATGFPYEQYF

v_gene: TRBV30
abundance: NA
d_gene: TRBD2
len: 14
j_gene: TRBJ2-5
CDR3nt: TGTGCCTGGAGTACGGGACTAGCTGTCGCCTCCCAGTACTTC
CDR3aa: CAWSTGLAVASQYF

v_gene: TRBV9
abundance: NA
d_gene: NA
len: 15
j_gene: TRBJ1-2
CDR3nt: TGTGCCAGCAGCGTAGGAAGGACAAATATGCGGGGCTACACCTTC
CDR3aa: CASSVGRTNMRGYTF

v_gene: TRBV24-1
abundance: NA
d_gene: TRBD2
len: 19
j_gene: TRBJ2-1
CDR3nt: TGTGCCACCAGTGACCCGCTAGCGGGGGTTGGGAGTTCCTACAATGAGCAGTTCTTC
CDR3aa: CATSDPLAGVGSSYNEQFF

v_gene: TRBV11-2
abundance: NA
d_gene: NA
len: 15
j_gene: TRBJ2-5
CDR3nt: TGTGCCAGCAGCTTATATCCAGGGTACGAAGAGACCCAGTACTTC
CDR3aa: CASSLYPGYEETQYF

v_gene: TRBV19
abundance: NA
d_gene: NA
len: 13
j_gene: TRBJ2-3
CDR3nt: TGTGCCAGTAGTATGGGACACACAGATACGCAGTATTTT
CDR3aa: CASSMGHTDTQYF

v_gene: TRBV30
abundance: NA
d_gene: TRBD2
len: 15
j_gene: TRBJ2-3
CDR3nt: TGTGCCTGGAATAGCGGGGGTCACTTCACAGATACGCAGTATTTT
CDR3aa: CAWNSGGHFTDTQYF

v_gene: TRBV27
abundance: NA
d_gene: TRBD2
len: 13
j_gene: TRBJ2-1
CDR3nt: TGTGCCAGCAGTCCCGGGGGGTTAGGTGAGCAGTTCTTC
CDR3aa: CASSPGGLGEQFF

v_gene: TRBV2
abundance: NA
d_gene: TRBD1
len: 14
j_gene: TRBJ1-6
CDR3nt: TGTGCCAGCAGTGTGGGACAGTATAATTCACCCCTCCACTTT
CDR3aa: CASSVGQYNSPLHF